This TCR beta chain was observed in a study of cytomegalovirus exposure and HLA in healthy donors. Study-wide results and caveats: Specific recognition of CMV antigens was confirmed in vitro for a few chains (all CMV-associated). The authors listed 150 or so TCR beta chains as cytomegalovirus-associated. Reports indicated that the classifier achieved high specificity and sensitivity in diagnosing cytomegalovirus status.

Sequencing used immunoSEQ multiplex PCR; TCRdb keeps in-frame clones, though not all of them. Among roughly 280,000 clones listed, about 86% were seen once. Trimming removed 6 bases at V and 1 base at J, with 12 bases between. CDR1 is ENHRY, CDR2 SYGVKD, per germline. This CDR3 is built from 14 residues. A roughly 130-subject validation cohort, separate from the approximately 690-subject first cohort, supplied the donors. About this clone itself: Its antigen is not identified.

This receptor was taken from a woman aged 18 to 35 in good health and CMV-seronegative. The gene calls are TRBV10-3 and TRBJ1-1, with D tentatively TRBD1 (6 bases). Sequencing input: PBMCs. The DNA of the CDR3 is TGTGCCATCAGGCGGGGGGCGGAGAACACTGAAGCTTTCTTT. Translated, it gives CAIRRGAENTEAFF.